This entry lists 28 T cell receptor beta chains sequenced from one sample in a study of neoadjuvant anti-PD-1 for oral cavity cancer. Stated time point: after neoadjuvant nivolumab, at surgical resection. Sequenced by immunoSEQ multiplex PCR; TCRdb stores in-frame clones only, minus some. This sample has roughly 23,000 clones, with more than 40% found just once. The input for sequencing was tumor tissue, taken after nivolumab (anti-PD-1) treatment. These receptors were collected from a person between 35 and 79 years old with oral cavity squamous cell carcinoma.

This clone was detected many times. The chain recombines TRBV5-1 with TRBJ1-1; no clear D. There are 14 residues in the CDR3. Germline V gene sequence: CDR1 SGHRS, CDR2 YFSETQ. V was clipped by 1 base and J by 3 bases, with 10 bases between them. In DNA form, the CDR3 reads TGCGCCAGCAGCTTGAACGGGAGGGACACTGAAGCTTTCTTT. This translates into CASSLNGRDTEAFF. Together with reference TRBV5-1 and TRBJ1-1, the CDR3 gives the full variable domain: KAGVTQTPRYLIKTRGQQVTLSCSPISGHRSVSWYQQTPGQGLQFLFEYFSETQRNKGNFPGRFSGRQFSNSRSEMNVSTLELGDSALYLCASSLNGRDTEAFFGQGTRLTVV.

V gene TRBV21-1 combines with J gene TRBJ2-3; the DNA was not used to check the table's D call, TRBD2. TRBV21-1 is a pseudogene segment. The CDR3 sequence is 19 residues long. CDR3 in DNA: TGTGCCAGCAGCAAAGTAGGGACTAGCGGGCCCCATAGCACAGATACGCAGTATTTT. It codes for CASSKVGTSGPHSTDTQYF.

This clone showed up just a few times. V is TRBV9 and J is TRBJ2-3; TRBD1 is a possible D gene (5 bases). Looked up from germline, CDR1 is SGDLS and CDR2 is YYNGEE. The CDR3 is 17 residues long. Deletions cut 4 bases from V and 0 bases from J, with 18 bases between. CDR3 coding DNA: TGTGCCAGCAGCCCCGGACACTTACAGCTAAGCACAGATACGCAGTATTTT. It codes for CASSPGHLQLSTDTQYF.

This clone occurred a few times. V and J are TRBV15 and TRBJ1-5; 9 nucleotides match TRBD1. This CDR3 is 15 amino acids long. In germline, CDR1 is LNHNV, CDR2 YYDKDF (reference sequence). Losses at the gene ends were 0 bases for V and 9 bases for J; bases not matched to a gene: 6. The CDR3 DNA is TGTGCCACCAGCAGAGATAGGGACAGGGTACGGCCCCAGCATTTT. Residues: CATSRDRDRVRPQHF.

This clone has more than one count but fewer than ten. This CDR3 is CASSWVQGYEQYF. CDR3 DNA: TGTGCCAGCAGTTGGGTTCAGGGTTACGAGCAGTACTTC. The chain employs TRBV28 and TRBJ2-7; D might be TRBD1 (5 bases). The CDR3 totals 13 residues. Germline-derived CDR1 and CDR2 are MDHEN and SYDVKM. V dropped 4 bases and J dropped 4 bases, with 11 bases sitting between them.

A few counts support this clone. The chain has TRBV12-5 and TRBJ2-7, with 9 positions matching TRBD1. CDR3 length: 15 amino acids. J gave up 4 bases and V 1 base, and 5 bases lay outside the gene matches. Germline V CDR1 and CDR2: LGHNT, FRNRAP. CDR3 in amino acids: CASGLAYDRGYEQYF. Written as DNA, the CDR3 is TGTGCTAGTGGTTTGGCCTATGACAGGGGGTACGAGCAGTACTTC.

The table lists this clone with a few counts. In DNA form, the CDR3 reads TGTGCCAGTAGTCCGATGTCTGCAACTAATGAAAAACTGTTTTTT. Translation gives CASSPMSATNEKLFF. The gene calls are TRBV19 and TRBJ1-4; D remains ambiguous. Germline CDR1 and CDR2: LNHDA and SQIVND (reference sequence). Trimming shortened V by 5 bases and J by 0 bases, and 10 bases separated the two germline ends. This CDR3 has 15 residues.

The CDR3 sequence is CASSFVDRVKGIDGYTF. CDR3 in DNA: TGTGCCAGCAGCTTCGTGGACAGGGTTAAAGGGATTGATGGCTACACCTTC. The chain recombines TRBV13 with TRBJ1-2, with 8 bases aligning to TRBD1. Germline V gives CDR1 PRHDT, CDR2 FYEKMQ (reference sequence). The CDR3 contains 17 residues. V gave up 3 bases and J gave up 6 bases; unmatched junction bases: 15. The full variable domain, completed using reference TRBV13 and TRBJ1-2, is AAGVIQSPRHLIKEKRETATLKCYPIPRHDTVYWYQQGPGQDPQFLISFYEKMQSDKGSIPDRFSAQQFSDYHSELNMSSLELGDSALYFCASSFVDRVKGIDGYTFGSGTRLTVV.

The chain recombines TRBV5-1 with TRBJ2-2; 7 nucleotides line up with TRBD1. V lost 6 bases to trimming and J lost 4 bases; unmatched junction nucleotides: 6. Per germline, CDR1 SGHRS and CDR2 YFSETQ. This CDR3 has 14 amino acids. The CDR3 DNA reads as TGCGCCAGCAAGTCTGGGGACAGCACCGGGGAGCTGTTTTTT. Translation: CASKSGDSTGELFF.

V usage is TRBV5-6 and J usage is TRBJ2-2; D perhaps matches TRBD1 (6 bases). The CDR3 totals 16 residues. The V end was cut by 0 bases, the J end by 0 bases, with 9 bases between. Per germline, CDR1 SGHDT and CDR2 YYEEEE. The CDR3 is CASSLVTGANTGELFF. CDR3 DNA sequence: TGTGCCAGCAGCTTGGTGACAGGTGCGAACACCGGGGAGCTGTTTTTT.

The CDR3 DNA follows: TGTGCCAGCAGCGCGACAGGGGGCACTGAAGCTTTCTTT. It encodes CASSATGGTEAFF. The J gene is TRBJ1-1, the V gene TRBV7-3; 9 positions agree with TRBD1. Germline loops: CDR1 SGHTA, CDR2 FQGTGA. The CDR3 covers 13 residues. J gave up 4 bases and V 5 bases, and 2 bases lay outside the gene matches.

This clone was seen ten or more times. This chain links TRBV7-9 with TRBJ2-3; unclear D gene. Germline lookup yields CDR1 SEHNR and CDR2 FQNEAQ (reference sequence). The V end lost 0 bases, the J end lost 4 bases, and 5 bases lay between the germline ends. This CDR3 spans 13 amino acids. DNA for the CDR3: TGTGCCAGCAGCTTAGCGCACGCAGATACGCAGTATTTT. Its translation is CASSLAHADTQYF.

This rearrangement joins TRBV7-6 to TRBJ2-1, with TRBD2 identical over 8 bases. The CDR3 is made up of 15 amino acids. J gave up 2 bases and V 5 bases, and 5 bases lay outside the gene matches. CDR1 is SGHVS, CDR2 FNYEAQ, per germline. In DNA, the CDR3 is TGTGCCAGCAGCCTAGGACTAGCAGCCTACAATGAGCAGTTCTTC. It yields the protein CASSLGLAAYNEQFF. Looking up the rest from reference TRBV7-6 and TRBJ2-1 gives the full variable domain: GAGVSQSPRYKVTKRGQDVALRCDPISGHVSLYWYRQALGQGPEFLTYFNYEAQQDKSGLPNDRFSAERPEGSISTLTIQRTEQRDSAMYRCASSLGLAAYNEQFFGPGTRLTVL.

This clone showed up just once. This sequence joins TRBV5-1 and TRBJ2-7, with 7 bases fitting TRBD1. Losses at the gene ends were 5 bases for V and 2 bases for J; bases not matched to a gene: 7. The CDR3 runs to 14 residues. Germline-derived CDR1 and CDR2 are SGHRS and YFSETQ. The CDR3 DNA follows: TGCGCCAGCAGGGGATCTGGACAGGCCTACGAGCAGTACTTC. It translates to CASRGSGQAYEQYF.

This clone was counted a single time. The J gene is TRBJ1-1, the V gene TRBV29-1; unclear D gene. The CDR3 length is 13 residues. Germline-derived CDR1 and CDR2 are SQVTM and ANQGSEA. With 6 bases removed from V and 5 bases from J, the gap between germline ends came to 16 bases. As DNA, the CDR3 is TGCAGCGTAGAAACCCGCAGTGGGACTGAAGCTTTCTTT. It yields the protein CSVETRSGTEAFF.

This clone has at least ten counts. This rearrangement joins TRBV5-1 to TRBJ1-1; the D is unclear. The CDR3 covers 13 residues. The germline V gene has CDR1 SGHRS and CDR2 YFSETQ. Trimming removed 3 bases at V and 8 bases at J, with 14 bases between. CDR3 loop: CASSSDRWGEAFF. CDR3 sequence (DNA): TGCGCCAGCAGCTCCGACCGGTGGGGAGAAGCTTTCTTT. The full variable domain, completed using reference TRBV5-1 and TRBJ1-1, is KAGVTQTPRYLIKTRGQQVTLSCSPISGHRSVSWYQQTPGQGLQFLFEYFSETQRNKGNFPGRFSGRQFSNSRSEMNVSTLELGDSALYLCASSSDRWGEAFFGQGTRLTVV.

J is TRBJ2-5 and V is TRBV2; TRBD1 matches 7 bases. The CDR3 spans 13 residues. With V trimmed by 6 bases and J by 5 bases, 6 bases remained unmatched. Germline CDR1 reads SNHLY; CDR2 reads FYNNEI. CDR3 in amino acids: CASRETGTETQYF. The CDR3 DNA sequence: TGTGCCAGCAGAGAGACAGGGACGGAGACCCAGTACTTC. The full variable domain, completed using reference TRBV2 and TRBJ2-5, is EPEVTQTPSHQVTQMGQEVILRCVPISNHLYFYWYRQILGQKVEFLVSFYNNEISEKSEIFDDQFSVERPDGSNFTLKIRSTKLEDSAMYFCASRETGTETQYFGPGTRLLVL.

The sample holds many counts of this clone. The chain combines TRBV28 with TRBJ1-6; 10 positions match TRBD1. After removal of 7 bases from V and 13 bases from J, the junction contained 13 bases not matched to a gene. Germline CDR1 and CDR2: MDHEN and SYDVKM. The CDR3 extends over 15 amino acids. The CDR3 is CASKKTGGEVPPLHF. CDR3 nucleotide sequence: TGTGCCAGCAAAAAGACAGGGGGCGAAGTACCGCCCCTCCACTTT.

The V gene is TRBV5-4, the J gene TRBJ2-2; 9 nucleotides match TRBD1. Germline loops: CDR1 SGHNT, CDR2 YYREEE (reference sequence). The CDR3 has 17 residues. Trimming removed 4 bases from V and 4 bases from J; junction bases left unmatched: 11. The CDR3 DNA follows: TGTGCCAGCAGCCCTCAGGACAGGGGACGGGTCACCGGGGAGCTGTTTTTT. As protein: CASSPQDRGRVTGELFF.

This clone was observed many times. CDR3 DNA: TGTGCCAGCAGTTCCATAGCGGGGGGCGGTGAGCAGTTCTTC. Protein sequence: CASSSIAGGGEQFF. V and J are TRBV7-2 and TRBJ2-1; 10 bases match TRBD2. The CDR3 runs 14 residues. V lost 6 bases to trimming and J lost 9 bases; unmatched junction nucleotides: 8. CDR1 is SGHTA and CDR2 is FQGNSA in the germline V gene.

Comments on this clone: One junction end does not reproduce the germline sequence, and a read error may be involved. V gene TRBV7-7 combines with J gene TRBJ2-3; 9 nucleotides match TRBD2. CDR3 length: 14 residues. Per germline, CDR1 SSHAT and CDR2 FNYEAQ (reference sequence). The chain's CDR3 is CASSLAGGTDTQYF. CDR3 bases: TGTGCCAGCAGTTTAGCGGGGGGCACAGATACGCAGTATTTT. The variable domain in full, completed from reference TRBV7-7 and TRBJ2-3, reads GAGVSQSPRYKVTKRGQDVTLRCDPISSHATLYWYQQALGQGPEFLTYFNYEAQPDKSGLPSDRFSAERPEGSISTLTIQRTEQRDSAMYRCASSLAGGTDTQYFGPGTRLTVL.

The chain joins TRBV10-2 to TRBJ2-7; 12 nucleotides line up with TRBD1. This CDR3 is 14 amino acids long. Unmatched junction bases numbered 7, after V lost 6 bases and J lost 7 bases. Germline CDR1 reads WSHSY; CDR2 reads SAAADI. The CDR3 protein is CASSRGQGAREQYF. In DNA form, the CDR3 reads TGCGCCAGCAGCAGGGGACAGGGGGCTCGGGAGCAGTACTTC.

This clone came up a few times. This chain connects TRBV5-8 to TRBJ1-2, with no clear D. The CDR3 covers 14 residues. Trimming stripped 4 bases from V and 1 base from J, with 11 bases between. Germline V gene data show CDR1 as SGHTS and CDR2 as YDEGEE. This CDR3 reads CASSPGQINYGYTF. CDR3 DNA sequence: TGTGCCAGCAGCCCGGGTCAGATTAACTATGGCTACACCTTC.

The sample holds one count of this clone. This chain joins TRBV30 and TRBJ2-7; 8 bases line up with TRBD1. Germline V gene lookup returns CDR1 GTSNPN and CDR2 SVGIG (reference sequence). The V segment lost 3 bases and the J segment 7 bases; nucleotides outside the gene matches: 8. The CDR3 covers 13 residues. This CDR3 is CAWRNRGTGEQYF. The CDR3 region has the DNA TGTGCCTGGAGAAACCGCGGGACAGGAGAGCAGTACTTC.

The gene calls are TRBV11-2 and TRBJ2-2; maybe TRBD2 (6 bases). The CDR3 runs to 16 residues. Trimming left V 6 bases short and J 0 bases short, with 14 bases between. CDR1 and CDR2 from the germline V gene are SGHAT and FQNNGV. The CDR3 nucleotides read TGTGCCAGCAGTCCTCAGGCGGGAACGAACACCGGGGAGCTGTTTTTT. Amino acid sequence: CASSPQAGTNTGELFF.

J is TRBJ1-5 and V is TRBV2; D is unclear. Trimming left V 3 bases short and J 0 bases short, with 9 bases between. This CDR3 is 15 amino acids long. The germline V gene has CDR1 SNHLY and CDR2 FYNNEI. Here the CDR3 DNA reads TGTGCCAGCAGTGATTCGGGGTATAGCAATCAGCCCCAGCATTTT. Its protein is CASSDSGYSNQPQHF.

This clone has just a few counts. The genes are TRBV29-1 and TRBJ1-1; 9 nucleotides align to TRBD1. After removal of 6 bases from V and 4 bases from J, the junction contained 15 bases not matched to a gene. Germline V gives CDR1 SQVTM, CDR2 ANQGSEA. There are 16 residues in the CDR3. The CDR3 coding sequence is TGCAGCGTCACATTAGGCGGGACAGGGTGGTCCACTGAAGCTTTCTTT. It translates to CSVTLGGTGWSTEAFF.

CDR3 sequence: CASSHGLTNYGYTF. The CDR3 DNA is TGTGCCAGCAGCCATGGGTTAACTAACTATGGCTACACCTTC. The rearrangement links TRBV4-2 to TRBJ1-2, with D unresolved. V lost 3 bases, J lost 0 bases, and 8 bases lay in between. The CDR3 consists of 14 residues. Looked up from germline, CDR1 is LGHNA and CDR2 is YNFKEQ.